This TCR beta chain was sequenced in a study of T cells in Graves' hyperthyroidism and ophthalmopathy. V dropped 2 bases and J dropped 4 bases, with 14 bases sitting between them. The CDR3 sequence is 15 residues long. Germline V lookup: CDR1 KGHSH, CDR2 LQKENI. This clonotype was seen ten or more times. The investigators amplified TCR beta CDR3 regions from RNA transcripts. When the TCR CDR3 underwent first-round RT-PCR, the HTBI primer set was used. TCRdb recomputed calls from the multiplex PCR reads with MiXCR, one row per CDR3 protein. The sample has approximately 300,000 distinct CDR3 sequences, approximately 16% seen once.

The gene calls are TRBV18 and TRBJ2-5, with D uncertain. The sequence derives from a man aged 25-45 years with Graves' hyperthyroidism. Sequenced: blood. CDR3 nucleotide sequence: TGTGCCAGCTCACCAAGGGCTGGGATGTCAGAGACCCAGTACTTC. Protein product: CASSPRAGMSETQYF.